A selection of T cell receptor beta chains follows, all from one sample in a study of T cells after yellow fever vaccination. Via MiXCR, TCRdb re-called the 5' RACE reads, giving one row per CDR3 protein. The data contain 4,500 to 5,000 distinct CDR3 sequences, 7.8% of them seen just once; the ten biggest clones take up around 71%. The source material was PBMCs, either bulk or a sorted T-cell subset (CD4+, CD8+, memory, or dextramer-sorted; not recorded which), sampled roughly 47 days after the first yellow fever vaccination. The receptor source for this set is a man aged 18 to 29 who received the YFV17D yellow fever vaccine. The CDR3 runs from the conserved cysteine through the conserved F or W. A D gene is named only where the DNA matches it firmly. Rows may omit the clone size; those that give it use once, few, many or a size class.

v_gene: TRBV3-1; d_gene: TRBD2; j_gene: TRBJ2-1; abundance: many; CDR3nt: TGTGCCGCGGGGGGGAGCTCCTACAATGAGCAGTTCTTC; CDR3aa: CAAGGSSYNEQFF
v_gene: TRBV7-2; d_gene: NA; j_gene: TRBJ2-5; abundance: medium-sized; CDR3nt: TGTGCCAGCAGCCCCCGCCCGAGAGGGAAAGAGACCCAGTACTTC; CDR3aa: CASSPRPRGKETQYF
v_gene: TRBV20-1; d_gene: NA; j_gene: TRBJ2-4; abundance: many; CDR3nt: TGCAGTGCCGGGGGTGGCGGAAACATTCAGTACTTC; CDR3aa: CSAGGGGNIQYF
v_gene: TRBV6-5; d_gene: TRBD2; j_gene: TRBJ2-1; abundance: many; CDR3nt: TGTGCCAGCAGCCTAACCGGGACTAGCGGGATATCGGGCAATGAGCAGTTCTTC; CDR3aa: CASSLTGTSGISGNEQFF
v_gene: TRBV25-1; d_gene: NA; j_gene: TRBJ2-3; abundance: many; CDR3nt: TGTGCCAGCAGTGAATATCTGGGGTGGGATACGCAGTATTTT; CDR3aa: CASSEYLGWDTQYF
v_gene: TRBV11-2; d_gene: TRBD2; j_gene: TRBJ2-7; abundance: few; CDR3nt: TGTGCCAGCAGCTCAATGAGTAGGACTAGCGGGGCTAACTCCTACGAGCAGTACTTC; CDR3aa: CASSSMSRTSGANSYEQYF
v_gene: TRBV20-1; d_gene: NA; j_gene: TRBJ1-3; abundance: many; CDR3nt: TGCAGTGCCCGGACAGATGGAGGAAACACCATATATTTT; CDR3aa: CSARTDGGNTIYF
v_gene: TRBV3-1; d_gene: TRBD1; j_gene: TRBJ2-2; abundance: NA; CDR3nt: TGTGCCAGCAGCCCCATCCCGGGACAGGGGGCGGCGAACACCGGGGAGCTGTTTTTT; CDR3aa: CASSPIPGQGAANTGELFF
v_gene: TRBV6-2/TRBV6-3; d_gene: NA; j_gene: TRBJ2-1; abundance: many; CDR3nt: TGTGCCAGCAGTTACTACCGGCGGTTAGAGTACAATGAGCAGTTCTTC; CDR3aa: CASSYYRRLEYNEQFF
v_gene: TRBV5-1; d_gene: TRBD1; j_gene: TRBJ2-1; abundance: many; CDR3nt: TGCGCCAGCAGCTCAACCGGGACAGGGCTGAATGAGCAGTTCTTC; CDR3aa: CASSSTGTGLNEQFF
v_gene: TRBV16; d_gene: NA; j_gene: TRBJ1-5; abundance: many; CDR3nt: TGTGCCAGCTCCATAGGAACCCGGCAGCCCCAGCATTTT; CDR3aa: CASSIGTRQPQHF
v_gene: TRBV4-1; d_gene: NA; j_gene: TRBJ2-7; abundance: many; CDR3nt: TGCGCCAGCAGCCAAGGTGCAGGAAGTCCCGAGCAGTACTTC; CDR3aa: CASSQGAGSPEQYF
v_gene: TRBV7-3; d_gene: NA; j_gene: TRBJ1-4; abundance: many; CDR3nt: TGTGCCAGCAGCTTAACAGCGGGGTTGGGGGAAAAACTGTTTTTT; CDR3aa: CASSLTAGLGEKLFF
v_gene: TRBV7-2; d_gene: NA; j_gene: TRBJ1-1; abundance: NA; CDR3nt: TGTGCCAGCAGCTTCCCCGGGCCGGGTGAAGCTTTCTTT; CDR3aa: CASSFPGPGEAFF
v_gene: TRBV20-1; d_gene: NA; j_gene: TRBJ1-1; abundance: many; CDR3nt: TGCAGTGCTGGGGCCCGTGGGGAAGCTTTCTTT; CDR3aa: CSAGARGEAFF
v_gene: TRBV7-6; d_gene: NA; j_gene: TRBJ2-5; abundance: many; CDR3nt: TGTGCCAGCAGCCGGAAACGACTAGGTTTTAAAGGGCGTGAGACCCAGTACTTC; CDR3aa: CASSRKRLGFKGRETQYF
v_gene: TRBV19; d_gene: TRBD1; j_gene: TRBJ2-1; abundance: many; CDR3nt: TGTGCCAGTAGAAGAACAGGGGTCTACAATGAGCAGTTCTTC; CDR3aa: CASRRTGVYNEQFF
v_gene: TRBV20-1; d_gene: NA; j_gene: TRBJ2-1; abundance: many; CDR3nt: TGCAGTGCTAGCGGGCGGTCGAGTGAGCAGTTCTTC; CDR3aa: CSASGRSSEQFF
v_gene: TRBV7-2; d_gene: TRBD1; j_gene: TRBJ1-2; abundance: many; CDR3nt: TGTGCCAGCAGCTTGGGAAGGGGGCGGAATGGCTACACCTTC; CDR3aa: CASSLGRGRNGYTF
v_gene: TRBV30; d_gene: NA; j_gene: TRBJ1-2; abundance: many; CDR3nt: TGTGCCTGCTCAGGCGGGCCACAGGATGGCTACACCTTC; CDR3aa: CACSGGPQDGYTF
v_gene: TRBV5-1; d_gene: NA; j_gene: TRBJ1-2; abundance: many; CDR3nt: TGCGCCAGCAGCTTGGTGTACGGGGTTGGCTACACCTTC; CDR3aa: CASSLVYGVGYTF
v_gene: TRBV4-1; d_gene: NA; j_gene: TRBJ1-1; abundance: many; CDR3nt: TGCGCCAGCAGCTCACAGTATCTGAACACTGAAGCTTTCTTT; CDR3aa: CASSSQYLNTEAFF